Listed below are T cell receptor beta chains from one sample, sequenced in a study of early T cells in non-severe SARS-CoV-2 infection. TCRdb reprocessed the 5' RACE reads with MiXCR, giving one entry per CDR3 protein. The sample carries just over 65,000 distinct CDR3 sequences, roughly an eighth recorded once. The sequenced material came from whole blood. These receptors were obtained from an adult who was a healthcare worker with PCR-confirmed SARS-CoV-2 infection or an uninfected control (not recorded which). Both conserved end residues are part of each CDR3. The D gene is left open where the match is weak. Size is stated for part of the rows, as once, few or many counts, or as a class when the clone is expanded.

TRBJ2-1 TRBV29-1 many TRBD2 TGCAGCGTTGTAAGACTAGCGGGAACCTACAATGAGCAGTTCTTC CSVVRLAGTYNEQFF
TRBJ1-1 TRBV7-9 many - TGTGCCAGCAGCTTAGGACAACCCAACACTGAAGCTTTCTTT CASSLGQPNTEAFF
TRBJ2-7 TRBV18 many - TGTGCCAGCTCAGGACGGACTACCTACGAGCAGTACTTC CASSGRTTYEQYF
TRBJ1-2 TRBV5-6 few - TGTGCCAGCAGCGGCACTTCTAACTATGGCTACACCTTC CASSGTSNYGYTF
TRBJ2-7 TRBV18 few TRBD2 TGTGCCAGCTCACCACGACTAGCGGGAGTACTTATCGAGCAGTACTTC CASSPRLAGVLIEQYF
TRBJ2-2 TRBV28 few - TGTGCCAGCAGCTCAGGGGGGGGACCCGGGGAGCTGTTTTTT CASSSGGGPGELFF
TRBJ2-1 TRBV2 few TRBD2 TGTGCCAGCAGTGAGGGGGGGACGGCCAATGAGCAGTTCTTC CASSEGGTANEQFF
TRBJ1-1 TRBV2 - TRBD1 TGTGCCACTCTACAGGGGGGTAGCACTGAAGCTTTCTTT CATLQGGSTEAFF
TRBJ2-3 TRBV24-1 few - TGTGCCACCAGTGATTTAACCCTGAGGCAGTATTTT CATSDLTLRQYF
TRBJ2-3 TRBV6-1 many TRBD2 TGTGCCAGCAGTGTAGCGGGAGTCGAAGATACGCAGTATTTT CASSVAGVEDTQYF
TRBJ2-1 TRBV7-9 - - TGTGCCAGCAGCTTATCCGGGATTTCGGGTGAGCAGTTCTTC CASSLSGISGEQFF
TRBJ2-7 TRBV28 - - TGTGCCAGCAGTTCAGGGCATCGGGAGCAGTACTTC CASSSGHREQYF
TRBJ1-1 TRBV15 - - TGTGCCACCAGCAGAGAGACGTTGGCTTTCTTT CATSRETLAFF
TRBJ1-6 TRBV3-1 - TRBD1 TGTGCCAGCAGCCACGGGACAGAAAATTCACCCCTCCACTTT CASSHGTENSPLHF
TRBJ2-1 TRBV3-1 few TRBD2 TGTGCCAGCAGCCGGCGCGGAGGTAGCGGGAGCTACAATGAGCAGTTCTTC CASSRRGGSGSYNEQFF
TRBJ2-3 TRBV6-5 - TRBD2 TGTGCCAGCAGTGACAAGACTAGCGGCGACACAGATACGCAGTATTTT CASSDKTSGDTDTQYF
TRBJ2-6 TRBV6-6 - TRBD1 TGTGCCAGCAGCCGCGAGGGGGCTAACGTCCTGACTTTC CASSREGANVLTF
TRBJ2-6 TRBV5-1 few - TGCGCCAGCAGCGCGGGACAGATGAGCTCTGGGGCCAACGTCCTGACTTTC CASSAGQMSSGANVLTF